This is a list of T cell receptor beta chains from one sample in a study of cytomegalovirus exposure and HLA in healthy donors. Profiled with immunoSEQ multiplex PCR; TCRdb holds only in-frame clones, not every one. The sample lists approximately 70,000 clones, roughly 74% occurring once. Sequencing was done on a sample of PBMCs. The receptors derive from a woman younger than 45 in good health and CMV-seropositive. Both conserved end residues are part of each CDR3. A D gene is named only where the DNA matches it firmly. Rows may omit the clone size; those that give it use once, few, many or a size class.

16,.,TRBJ2-6,TRBV7-9,.,TGTGCCAGCAGCTCCGTAGGAGGGCCTGGGGCCAACGTCCTGACTTTC,CASSSVGGPGANVLTF
13,few,TRBJ1-5,TRBV7-2,.,TGTGCCAGCAGCTTAGCTGGGCATCAGCCCCAGCATTTT,CASSLAGHQPQHF
17,few,TRBJ2-1,TRBV4-2,.,TGTGCCAGCAGCCAAGATTTAGCGAGGGTGACTATCCGGGAGCAGTTCTTC,CASSQDLARVTIREQFF
14,once,TRBJ2-7,TRBV28,TRBD2,TGTGCCAGCAAAAAAGCGGGGAGCTCCTACGAGCAGTACTTC,CASKKAGSSYEQYF
13,.,TRBJ1-1,TRBV27,TRBD1,TGTGCCAGCAAGGGACAGATGAGGACTGAAGCTTTCTTT,CASKGQMRTEAFF
13,.,TRBJ1-5,TRBV18,.,TGTGCCAGCTCACCTGATAGGGGTCAGCCCCAGCATTTT,CASSPDRGQPQHF
15,.,TRBJ2-7,TRBV9,TRBD2,TGTGCCAGCAGCGTAGGGACTAGCGGGACCTACGAGCAGTACTTC,CASSVGTSGTYEQYF
13,few,TRBJ2-7,TRBV2,.,TGTGCCAGCAGGGTGGGAGGAGGTAACGAGCAGTACTTC,CASRVGGGNEQYF
12,.,TRBJ2-2,TRBV7-9,.,TGTGCCAGCAGCTTCGTGACCGGGGAGCTGTTTTTT,CASSFVTGELFF
12,.,TRBJ1-1,TRBV30,.,TGTGCCTGGAGTGTACAAGGGGGTGAAGCTTTCTTT,CAWSVQGGEAFF
10,.,TRBJ2-7,TRBV6-1,.,TGTGCCAGTGGACACTACGAGCAGTACTTC,CASGHYEQYF
15,.,TRBJ1-5,TRBV5-1,.,TGCGCCAGCAGCTTGACAGGGTTGGGCAATCAGCCCCAGCATTTT,CASSLTGLGNQPQHF
14,.,TRBJ1-1,TRBV18,.,TGTGCCAGCTCACCAGGGACTCTGGGAACTGAAGCTTTCTTT,CASSPGTLGTEAFF
13,.,TRBJ2-7,TRBV5-1,TRBD1,TGCGCCAGCAGCCCAATCGGACAGGGAAAGCAGTACTTC,CASSPIGQGKQYF
14,.,TRBJ2-7,TRBV29-1,.,TGCAGCGCTGCGGGACAGTCCTTCCAAGGCGAGCAGTACTTC,CSAAGQSFQGEQYF
15,.,TRBJ2-2,TRBV29-1,.,TGCAGCGTTGAAGAACTCGGAAGCGGTACCGGGGAGCTGTTTTTT,CSVEELGSGTGELFF
16,.,TRBJ2-2,TRBV6-5,TRBD2,TGTGCCAGCAGTTACAAGCGGGGCTTGAACACCGGGGAGCTGTTTTTT,CASSYKRGLNTGELFF
13,.,TRBJ2-4,TRBV5-6,.,TGTGCCAGCACCGCACAGGGAAGTGACATTCAGTACTTC,CASTAQGSDIQYF
16,.,TRBJ1-5,TRBV28,TRBD1,TGTGCCAGCAGTCAAGACAGGGCCTATAGCAATCAGCCCCAGCATTTT,CASSQDRAYSNQPQHF
14,.,TRBJ2-3,TRBV7-2,.,TGTGCCAGCAGCTTAGGGCCACGCACAGATACGCAGTATTTT,CASSLGPRTDTQYF
15,.,TRBJ1-1,TRBV23-1,.,TGCGCCAGCAGTCAATCGGAAGGGAGGAACACTGAAGCTTTCTTT,CASSQSEGRNTEAFF
15,.,TRBJ1-4,TRBV7-9,.,TGTGCCAGCAGCACGCCTACAGGGACTAATGAAAAACTGTTTTTT,CASSTPTGTNEKLFF
13,.,TRBJ2-7,TRBV7-6,.,TGTGCCAGCAGCTCTATACAGGGCGGAGAGCAGTACTTC,CASSSIQGGEQYF
11,.,TRBJ1-4,TRBV20-1,.,TGCAGTGTTCCTCTAGAGGGAAAACTGTTTTTT,CSVPLEGKLFF
15,.,TRBJ1-5,TRBV28,.,TGTGCCAGCAGTCTAGTGGGGCTCAAGGTTCAGCCCCAGCATTTT,CASSLVGLKVQPQHF
15,.,TRBJ2-7,TRBV27,TRBD1,TGTGCCAGCAGCCATTACGGACAGGGAGCCTACGAGCAGTACTTC,CASSHYGQGAYEQYF
13,.,TRBJ1-5,TRBV2,TRBD1,TGTGCCAGCAGAGGGACAGTCAATCAGCCCCAGCATTTT,CASRGTVNQPQHF
12,.,TRBJ1-5,TRBV28,.,TGTGCCAGCAGTTTTATGAGTCAGCCCCAGCATTTT,CASSFMSQPQHF
11,.,TRBJ1-1,TRBV20-1,.,TGCAGTGCTCAAGGGGACACTGAAGCTTTCTTT,CSAQGDTEAFF
18,few,TRBJ1-2,TRBV30,TRBD1,TGTGCCTGGATCATCATACCCGGGACAGGGGAGGCTAACTATGGCTACACCTTC,CAWIIIPGTGEANYGYTF
14,.,TRBJ1-1,TRBV5-6,.,TGTGCCAGCAGCTACGGACAGTTATACACTGAAGCTTTCTTT,CASSYGQLYTEAFF
12,.,TRBJ1-1,TRBV30,.,TGTGCCTGGAGTGTACTTGCGGCTGAAGCTTTCTTT,CAWSVLAAEAFF
13,.,TRBJ2-4,TRBV29-1,TRBD1,TGCAGCGTTTACGGACAGGGATTGGACATTCAGTACTTC,CSVYGQGLDIQYF
12,.,TRBJ1-1,TRBV28,.,TGTGCCAGCAGTCCCGCCAATAGAGAAGCTTTCTTT,CASSPANREAFF
14,.,TRBJ1-2,TRBV15,.,TGTGCCACCAGCAGAAGAGGACAGAGCTTTGGCTACACCTTC,CATSRRGQSFGYTF
12,.,TRBJ2-7,TRBV15,TRBD1,TGTGCCACCAGCCGGACAGGTAACGAGCAGTACTTC,CATSRTGNEQYF
13,.,TRBJ2-5,TRBV2,.,TGTGCCAGCAGCACGACTCGTGGAGAGACCCAGTACTTC,CASSTTRGETQYF
13,.,TRBJ1-1,TRBV19,.,TGTGCCACCACGAGGACAGCGAACACTGAAGCTTTCTTT,CATTRTANTEAFF
14,.,TRBJ1-1,TRBV18,TRBD1,TGTGCCAGCTCCGGGGACAGGGGATCTACTGAAGCTTTCTTT,CASSGDRGSTEAFF
14,.,TRBJ2-1,TRBV5-6,.,TGTGCCAGCGGAGGGGGCGGGACCTACAATGAGCAGTTCTTC,CASGGGGTYNEQFF
16,.,TRBJ2-5,TRBV6-5,TRBD1,TGTGCCAGCAGTTACTCCCCGGGACAGGGCCAAGAGACCCAGTACTTC,CASSYSPGQGQETQYF
14,few,TRBJ2-1,TRBV4-1,.,TGCGCCAGCAGCCAAGATCGGGAACTCTTATCTCAGTTCTTC,CASSQDRELLSQFF
13,few,TRBJ1-2,TRBV29-1,TRBD1,TGCAGCGTTGAAATCCGGGACAGACACGGCTACACCTTC,CSVEIRDRHGYTF
11,.,TRBJ2-1,TRBV6-5,.,TGTGCCAGCAGACCCGCGGGAGAGCAGTTCTTC,CASRPAGEQFF
13,.,TRBJ1-2,TRBV6-5,TRBD1,TGTGCCAGCAGGGGGACAGGGGCGGATGGCTACACCTTC,CASRGTGADGYTF
14,.,TRBJ1-2,TRBV6-5,.,TGTGCCAGCAGTTACTCGGCAGGGCGGTTTGGCTACACCTTC,CASSYSAGRFGYTF
14,.,TRBJ1-1,TRBV7-9,.,TGTGCCAGCAGCTGGATAACAGGAAACACTGAAGCTTTCTTT,CASSWITGNTEAFF
14,.,TRBJ1-1,TRBV28,.,TGTGCCAGCGATGTTCGGGGGGCGGACACTGAAGCTTTCTTT,CASDVRGADTEAFF
13,.,TRBJ2-7,TRBV6-1,.,TGTGCCACCCCGGGACTCCGTACCCTCGAGCAGTACTTC,CATPGLRTLEQYF